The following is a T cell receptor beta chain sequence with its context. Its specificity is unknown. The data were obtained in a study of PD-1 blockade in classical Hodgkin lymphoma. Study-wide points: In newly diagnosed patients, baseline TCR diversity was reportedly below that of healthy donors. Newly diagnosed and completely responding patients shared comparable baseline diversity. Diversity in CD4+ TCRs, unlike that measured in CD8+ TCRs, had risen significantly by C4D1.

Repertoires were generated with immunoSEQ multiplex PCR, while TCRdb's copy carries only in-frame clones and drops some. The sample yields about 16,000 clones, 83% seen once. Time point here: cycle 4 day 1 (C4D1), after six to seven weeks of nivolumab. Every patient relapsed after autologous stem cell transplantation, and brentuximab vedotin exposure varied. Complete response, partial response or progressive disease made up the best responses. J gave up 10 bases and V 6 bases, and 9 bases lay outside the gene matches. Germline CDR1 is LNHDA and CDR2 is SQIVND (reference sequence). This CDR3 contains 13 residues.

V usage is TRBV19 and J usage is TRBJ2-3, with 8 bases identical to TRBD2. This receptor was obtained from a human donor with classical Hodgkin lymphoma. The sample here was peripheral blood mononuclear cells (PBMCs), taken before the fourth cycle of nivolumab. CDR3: CASSGGAGHPQYF. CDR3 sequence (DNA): TGTGCCAGTAGCGGGGGGGCCGGGCACCCGCAGTATTTT.